The source of this T cell receptor (beta chain) is a study of T cell responses to AZD1222 COVID-19 vaccine. General study points: With dominance at 160-218 and 743-854, vaccine-associated CD4 TCRs spanned spike.

Worth noting for this clone: The antigen is not known.

The CDR3 totals 14 residues. The V gene's germline CDR1 is SGHTA and CDR2 FQGNSA. V dropped 2 bases and J dropped 4 bases, with 11 bases sitting between them. Sequenced by immunoSEQ multiplex PCR; TCRdb stores in-frame clones only, minus some. The table has 100,000 to 150,000 clones, roughly 90% seen once. The genes are TRBV7-2 and TRBJ2-5; D is ambiguous. The receptor's source is an adult who received the AZD1222 COVID-19 vaccine. Sequencing was performed on peripheral blood, taken 28 days after the second AZD1222 dose. The CDR3 sequence is CASSLLSARETQYF. CDR3 DNA sequence: TGTGCCAGCAGCTTATTGTCGGCAAGAGAGACCCAGTACTTC.